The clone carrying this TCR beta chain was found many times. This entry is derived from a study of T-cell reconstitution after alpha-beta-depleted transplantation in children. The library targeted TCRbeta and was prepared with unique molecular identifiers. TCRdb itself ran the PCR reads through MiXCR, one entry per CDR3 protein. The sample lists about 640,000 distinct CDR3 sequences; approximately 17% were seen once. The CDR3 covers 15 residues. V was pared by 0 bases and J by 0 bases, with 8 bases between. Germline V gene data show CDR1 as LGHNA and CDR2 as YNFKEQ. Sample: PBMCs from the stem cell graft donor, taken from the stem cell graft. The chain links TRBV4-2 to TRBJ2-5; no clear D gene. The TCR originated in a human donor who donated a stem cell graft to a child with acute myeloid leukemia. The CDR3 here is CASSQEARDQETQYF. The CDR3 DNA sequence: TGTGCCAGCAGCCAAGAAGCGAGAGACCAAGAGACCCAGTACTTC.